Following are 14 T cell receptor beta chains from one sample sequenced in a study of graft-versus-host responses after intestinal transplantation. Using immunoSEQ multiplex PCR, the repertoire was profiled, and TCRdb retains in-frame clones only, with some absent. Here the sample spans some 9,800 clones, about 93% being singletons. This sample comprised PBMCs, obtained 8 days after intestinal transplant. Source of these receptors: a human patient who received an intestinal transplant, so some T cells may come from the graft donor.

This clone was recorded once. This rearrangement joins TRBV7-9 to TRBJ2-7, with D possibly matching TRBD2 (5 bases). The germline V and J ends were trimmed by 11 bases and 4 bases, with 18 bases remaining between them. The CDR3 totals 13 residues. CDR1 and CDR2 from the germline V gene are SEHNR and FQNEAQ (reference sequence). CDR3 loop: CAVGGEFRYEQYF. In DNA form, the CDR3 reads TGTGCCGTAGGAGGCGAGTTTAGGTACGAGCAGTACTTC.

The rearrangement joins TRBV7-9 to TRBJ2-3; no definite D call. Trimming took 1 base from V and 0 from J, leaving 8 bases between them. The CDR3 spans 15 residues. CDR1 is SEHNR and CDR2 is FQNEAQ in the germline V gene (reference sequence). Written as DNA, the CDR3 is TGTGCCAGCAGCTTAGTGCTGTTTAGCACAGATACGCAGTATTTT. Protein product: CASSLVLFSTDTQYF.

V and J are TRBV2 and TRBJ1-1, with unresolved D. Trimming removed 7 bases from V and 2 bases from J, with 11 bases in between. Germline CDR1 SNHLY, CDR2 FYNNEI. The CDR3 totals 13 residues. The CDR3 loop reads CASTVGPNTEAFF. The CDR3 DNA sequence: TGTGCCAGCACCGTAGGGCCTAACACTGAAGCTTTCTTT.

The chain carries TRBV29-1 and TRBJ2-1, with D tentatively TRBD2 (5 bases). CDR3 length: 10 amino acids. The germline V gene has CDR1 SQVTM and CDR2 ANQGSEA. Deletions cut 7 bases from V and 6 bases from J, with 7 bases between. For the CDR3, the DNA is TGCAGCGCCCGGGGCAATGAGCAGTTCTTC. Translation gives CSARGNEQFF.

In nucleotides, the CDR3 is TGTGCCATACGGGGCTCTGGGGCCAACGTCCTGACTTTC. Translating gives CAIRGSGANVLTF. The chain links TRBV6-5 to TRBJ2-6; tentative D call: TRBD2 (5 bases). From germline, CDR1 is MNHEY and CDR2 SVGAGI. Trimming took 10 bases from V and 0 from J, leaving 7 bases between them. The length of the CDR3 is 13 residues.

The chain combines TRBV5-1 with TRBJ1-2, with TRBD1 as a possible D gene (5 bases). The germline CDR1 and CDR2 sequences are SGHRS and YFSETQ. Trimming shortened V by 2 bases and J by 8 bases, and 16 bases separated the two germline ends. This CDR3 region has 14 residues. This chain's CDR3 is CASSFTGSRDGYTF. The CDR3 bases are TGCGCCAGCAGCTTTACCGGGAGCAGGGACGGCTACACCTTC.

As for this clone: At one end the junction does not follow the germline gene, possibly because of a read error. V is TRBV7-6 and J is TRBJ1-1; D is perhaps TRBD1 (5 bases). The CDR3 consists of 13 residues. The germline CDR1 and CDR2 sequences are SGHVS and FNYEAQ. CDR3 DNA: TGTGCCAGCAGTTTTGGGGGGAACTCTGAAGCTTTCTTT. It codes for CASSFGGNSEAFF. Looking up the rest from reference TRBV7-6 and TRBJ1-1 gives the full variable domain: GAGVSQSPRYKVTKRGQDVALRCDPISGHVSLYWYRQALGQGPEFLTYFNYEAQQDKSGLPNDRFSAERPEGSISTLTIQRTEQRDSAMYRCASSFGGNSEAFFGQGTRLTVV.

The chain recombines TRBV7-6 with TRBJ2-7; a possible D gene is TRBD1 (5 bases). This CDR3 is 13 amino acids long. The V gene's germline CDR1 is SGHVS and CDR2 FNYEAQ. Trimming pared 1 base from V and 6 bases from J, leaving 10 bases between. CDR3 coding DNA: TGTGCCAGCAGCTTAGAGCAGGGCACCGAGCAGTACTTC. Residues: CASSLEQGTEQYF.

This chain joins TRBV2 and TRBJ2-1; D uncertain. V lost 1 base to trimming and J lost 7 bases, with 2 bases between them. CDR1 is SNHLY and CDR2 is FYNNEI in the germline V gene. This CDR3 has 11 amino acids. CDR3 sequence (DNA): TGTGCCAGCAGTGAAGGTAATGAGCAGTTCTTC. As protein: CASSEGNEQFF.

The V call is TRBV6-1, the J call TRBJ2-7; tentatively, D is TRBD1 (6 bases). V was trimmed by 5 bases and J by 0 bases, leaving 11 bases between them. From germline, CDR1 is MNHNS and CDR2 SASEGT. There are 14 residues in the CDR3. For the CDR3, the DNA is TGTGCCAGCAGTAGCCGGGACAACTCCTACGAGCAGTACTTC. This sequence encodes CASSSRDNSYEQYF.

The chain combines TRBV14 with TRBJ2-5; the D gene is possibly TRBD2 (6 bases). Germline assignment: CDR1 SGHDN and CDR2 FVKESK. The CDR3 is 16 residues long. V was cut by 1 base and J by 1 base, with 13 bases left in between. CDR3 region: CASSQGRVRFQETQYF. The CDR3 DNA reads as TGTGCCAGCAGCCAAGGGAGGGTGCGCTTCCAAGAGACCCAGTACTTC. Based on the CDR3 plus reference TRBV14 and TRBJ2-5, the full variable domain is EAGVTQFPSHSVIEKGQTVTLRCDPISGHDNLYWYRRVMGKEIKFLLHFVKESKQDESGMPNNRFLAERTGGTYSTLKVQPAELEDSGVYFCASSQGRVRFQETQYFGPGTRLLVL.

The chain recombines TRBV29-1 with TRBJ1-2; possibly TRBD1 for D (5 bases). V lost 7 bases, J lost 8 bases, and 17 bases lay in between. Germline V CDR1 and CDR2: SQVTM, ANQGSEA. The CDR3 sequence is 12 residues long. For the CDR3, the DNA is TGCAGCGCCCCGTGGGGGGGTCGGGGCTACACCTTC. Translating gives CSAPWGGRGYTF.

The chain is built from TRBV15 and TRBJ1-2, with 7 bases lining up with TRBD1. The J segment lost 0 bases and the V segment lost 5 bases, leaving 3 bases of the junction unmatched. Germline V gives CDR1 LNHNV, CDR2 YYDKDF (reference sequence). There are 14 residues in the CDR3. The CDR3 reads CATSVGQTNYGYTF. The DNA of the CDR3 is TGTGCCACCAGCGTGGGACAGACTAACTATGGCTACACCTTC.

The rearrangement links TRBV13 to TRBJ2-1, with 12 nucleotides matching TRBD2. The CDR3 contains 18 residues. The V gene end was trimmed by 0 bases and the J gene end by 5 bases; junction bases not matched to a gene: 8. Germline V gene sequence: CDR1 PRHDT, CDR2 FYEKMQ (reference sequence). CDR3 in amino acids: CASSLGGSGLAGHNEQFF. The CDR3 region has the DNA TGTGCCAGCAGCTTAGGGGGTAGCGGACTAGCGGGACACAATGAGCAGTTCTTC.